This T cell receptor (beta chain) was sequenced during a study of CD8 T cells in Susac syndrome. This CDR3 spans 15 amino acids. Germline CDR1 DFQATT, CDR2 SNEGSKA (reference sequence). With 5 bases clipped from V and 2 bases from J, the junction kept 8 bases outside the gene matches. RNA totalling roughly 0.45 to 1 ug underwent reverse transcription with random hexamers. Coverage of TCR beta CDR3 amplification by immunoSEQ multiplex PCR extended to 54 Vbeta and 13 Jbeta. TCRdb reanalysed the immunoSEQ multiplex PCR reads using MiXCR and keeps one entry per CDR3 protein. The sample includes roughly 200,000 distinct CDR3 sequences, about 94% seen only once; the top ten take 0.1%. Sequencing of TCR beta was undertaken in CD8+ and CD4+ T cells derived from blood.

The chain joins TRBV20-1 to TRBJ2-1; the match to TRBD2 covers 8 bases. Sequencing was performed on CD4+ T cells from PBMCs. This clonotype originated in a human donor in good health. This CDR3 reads CSAPEAAGAYNEQFF. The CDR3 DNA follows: TGCAGTGCTCCAGAGGCAGCGGGAGCCTACAATGAGCAGTTCTTC.